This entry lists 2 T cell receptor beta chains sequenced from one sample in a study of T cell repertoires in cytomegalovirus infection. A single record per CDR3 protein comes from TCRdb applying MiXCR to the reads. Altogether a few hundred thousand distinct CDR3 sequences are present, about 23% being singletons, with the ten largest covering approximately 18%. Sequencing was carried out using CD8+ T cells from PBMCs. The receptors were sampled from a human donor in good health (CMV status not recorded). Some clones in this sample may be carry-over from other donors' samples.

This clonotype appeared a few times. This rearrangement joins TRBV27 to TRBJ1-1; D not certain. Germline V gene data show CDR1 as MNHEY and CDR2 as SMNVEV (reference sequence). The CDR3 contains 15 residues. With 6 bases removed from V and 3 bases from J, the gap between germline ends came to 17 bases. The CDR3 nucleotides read TGTGCCAGCAGCCCTCCCCCAGGACGGGACACTGAAGCTTTCTTT. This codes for CASSPPPGRDTEAFF.

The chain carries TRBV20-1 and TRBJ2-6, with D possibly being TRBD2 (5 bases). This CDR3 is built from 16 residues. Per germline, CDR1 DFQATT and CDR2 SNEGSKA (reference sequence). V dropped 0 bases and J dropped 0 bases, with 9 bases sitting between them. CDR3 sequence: CSARDLGSSGANVLTF. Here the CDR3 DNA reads TGCAGTGCTAGAGATCTTGGGAGCTCTGGGGCCAACGTCCTGACTTTC.